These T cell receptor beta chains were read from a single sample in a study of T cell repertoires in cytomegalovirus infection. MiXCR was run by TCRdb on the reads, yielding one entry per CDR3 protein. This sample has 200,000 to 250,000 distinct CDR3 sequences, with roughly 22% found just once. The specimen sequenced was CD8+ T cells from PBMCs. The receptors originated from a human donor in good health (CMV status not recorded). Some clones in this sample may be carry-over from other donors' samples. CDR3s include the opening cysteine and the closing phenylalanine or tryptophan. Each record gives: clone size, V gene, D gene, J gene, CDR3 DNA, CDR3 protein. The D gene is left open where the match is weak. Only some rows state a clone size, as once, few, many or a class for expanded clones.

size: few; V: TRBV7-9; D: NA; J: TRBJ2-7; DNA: TGTGCCAGCAGCTCCCTTGGGGGGGCCTCGGCGGAGCAGTACTTC; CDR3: CASSSLGGASAEQYF
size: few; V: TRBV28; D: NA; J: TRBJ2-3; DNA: TGTGCCAGCAGTTTCAAGGGGCCTAGCACAGATACGCAGTATTTT; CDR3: CASSFKGPSTDTQYF
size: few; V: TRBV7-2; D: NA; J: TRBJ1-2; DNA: TGTGCCAGCAGCCCCCGAGGGTGGGTCGCTTTCTCAGGGAACTATGGCTACACCTTC; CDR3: CASSPRGWVAFSGNYGYTF
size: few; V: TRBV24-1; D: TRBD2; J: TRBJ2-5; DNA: TGTGCCACCAGTGACCCCGGGACTAGCGGTCAAGAGACCCAGTACTTC; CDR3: CATSDPGTSGQETQYF
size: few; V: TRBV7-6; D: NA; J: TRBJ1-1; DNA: TGTGCCAGCAGCTTAGCGGAAAGCCCTGAAGCTTTCTTT; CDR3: CASSLAESPEAFF
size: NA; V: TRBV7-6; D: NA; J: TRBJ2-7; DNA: TGTGCCAGCAGCTTAGGATCAGGGGATCACGAGCAGTACTTC; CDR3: CASSLGSGDHEQYF
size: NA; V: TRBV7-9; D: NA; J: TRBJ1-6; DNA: TGTGCCAGCAGCCACGAATCAGGGCGAACCCTCCACTTT; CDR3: CASSHESGRTLHF
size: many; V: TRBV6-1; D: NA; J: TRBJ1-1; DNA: TGTGCCAGCAGTTTGACAGCAGGGAACACTGAAGCTTTCTTT; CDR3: CASSLTAGNTEAFF
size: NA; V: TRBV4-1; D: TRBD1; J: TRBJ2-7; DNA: TGCGCCAGCAGCCAAGAACAGGGGGCGCCGACAGAGCAGTACTTC; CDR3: CASSQEQGAPTEQYF
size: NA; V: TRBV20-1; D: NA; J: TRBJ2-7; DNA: TGCAGTGCTAGAGATGAGGGGCCTAGGGACGAGCAGTACTTC; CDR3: CSARDEGPRDEQYF
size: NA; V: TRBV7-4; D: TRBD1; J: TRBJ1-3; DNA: TGTGCCAGCAGCTCCGGGACAGAGACTGGAAACACCATATATTTT; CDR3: CASSSGTETGNTIYF
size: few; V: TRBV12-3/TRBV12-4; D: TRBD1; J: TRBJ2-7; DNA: TGTGCCAGCAGTTTTGAGGCAGGGGGCCACGAGCAGTACTTC; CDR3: CASSFEAGGHEQYF
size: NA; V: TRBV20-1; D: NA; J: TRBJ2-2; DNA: TGCAGTGCTAGAGGGAGAAACACCGGGGAGCTGTTTTTT; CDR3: CSARGRNTGELFF
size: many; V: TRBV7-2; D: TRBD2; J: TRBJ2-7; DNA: TGTGCCAGCAGCATTAGCGGGAGCTCCTACGAGCAGTACTTC; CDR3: CASSISGSSYEQYF
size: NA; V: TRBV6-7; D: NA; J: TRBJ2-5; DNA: TGTGCCACCAGGGACTTCCAAGAGACCCAGTACTTC; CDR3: CATRDFQETQYF
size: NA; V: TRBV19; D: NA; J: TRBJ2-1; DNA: TGTGCCTGCTCGGCAGGCCCCGGGAATGAGCAGTTCTTC; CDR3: CACSAGPGNEQFF
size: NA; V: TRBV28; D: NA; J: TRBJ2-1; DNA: TGTGCCAGCAGTTTACTACGGCTCAATGAGCAGTTCTTC; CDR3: CASSLLRLNEQFF